The 32 T cell receptor beta chains given below trace back to one sample, sequenced in a study of somatic mutations in cytotoxic T cells in rheumatoid arthritis listed by TCRdb under 2017. The library was built by means of the immunoSEQ multiplex PCR assay. What TCRdb holds here is the immuneACCESS table cut down to in-frame rearrangements. Part of the clones is not present; checked against another copy, under half of the missing clones reflect an unresolved V gene, and the others are unexplained. This sample has 25,000 to 35,000 clones in its table, and about 88% of those were observed once. Over 7.5% of the sample is in the top ten clones. Specimen: CD8+ T cells sorted from blood. Every receptor here comes from an adult with rheumatoid arthritis.

The V gene is TRBV4-1, the J gene TRBJ2-7; TRBD1 agrees at 7 bases. Germline-derived CDR1 and CDR2 are MGHRA and YSYEKL. Losses at the gene ends were 0 bases for V and 6 bases for J; bases not matched to a gene: 8. The CDR3 has 15 residues. Here the CDR3 DNA reads TGCGCCAGCAGCCAAGATGAGGGGGCGCATTTCGAGCAGTACTTC. Protein product: CASSQDEGAHFEQYF.

The chain employs TRBV5-1 and TRBJ1-1, with D maybe TRBD1 (5 bases). This CDR3 has 16 residues. From germline, CDR1 is SGHRS and CDR2 YFSETQ. V dropped 0 bases and J dropped 1 base, with 13 bases sitting between them. The CDR3 sequence is CASSLGPEGRNTEAFF. Here the CDR3 DNA reads TGCGCCAGCAGCTTGGGGCCGGAGGGGCGGAACACTGAAGCTTTCTTT.

The chain couples TRBV6-1 to TRBJ2-3, with TRBD1 matching 7 bases. V gave up 0 bases and J gave up 5 bases; unmatched junction bases: 8. The CDR3 consists of 16 residues. CDR1 and CDR2 from the germline V gene are MNHNS and SASEGT. In DNA form, the CDR3 reads TGTGCCAGCAGTGAAGCTAGGGGGCTAGTCATAGATACGCAGTATTTT. It specifies CASSEARGLVIDTQYF.

The genes are TRBV5-6 and TRBJ1-4; D is undetermined. The germline gives CDR1 SGHDT, CDR2 YYEEEE. The CDR3 loop spans 13 amino acids. Trimming shortened V by 0 bases and J by 6 bases, and 6 bases separated the two germline ends. The DNA for the CDR3 is TGTGCCAGCAGCTTGGGCGGTCATGAAAAACTGTTTTTT. It specifies CASSLGGHEKLFF.

The CDR3 DNA is TGCGCCAGCAGCCAAGGTCCACCTAGCCCCTACGAGCAGTACTTC. Its protein product is CASSQGPPSPYEQYF. The genes are TRBV4-1 and TRBJ2-7; tentative D call: TRBD2 (5 bases). Germline V lookup: CDR1 MGHRA, CDR2 YSYEKL. Trimming stripped 1 base from V and 2 bases from J, with 12 bases between. The CDR3 spans 15 residues.

A single count supports this clone. The J gene is TRBJ2-1, the V gene TRBV7-2; 16 nucleotides align to TRBD2. Germline lookup yields CDR1 SGHTA and CDR2 FQGNSA. V was clipped by 2 bases and J by 7 bases; unmatched bases: 5. The CDR3 is 17 residues long. CDR3 in DNA: TGTGCCAGCAGCTTAAACCCGGGACTAGCGGGAGGGAATGAGCAGTTCTTC. Its translation: CASSLNPGLAGGNEQFF.

The chain couples TRBV2 to TRBJ2-3; D not certain. Germline V gene data show CDR1 as SNHLY and CDR2 as FYNNEI. The V end lost 2 bases, the J end lost 11 bases, and 17 bases lay between the germline ends. This CDR3 has 14 amino acids. The CDR3 spells CASSEIVDKIRQYF. The CDR3 DNA follows: TGTGCCAGCAGTGAAATTGTCGACAAGATAAGGCAGTATTTT.

V gene TRBV6-1 combines with J gene TRBJ1-1; D remains ambiguous. This CDR3 spans 11 amino acids. Trimming stripped 7 bases from V and 6 bases from J, with 9 bases between. CDR1 MNHNS and CDR2 SASEGT come from the germline V gene. As DNA, the CDR3 is TGTGCCAGCACTTTAGGATCTGAAGCTTTCTTT. The encoded protein is CASTLGSEAFF.

The CDR3 is CASRTAGTLDAQYF. In DNA, the CDR3 is TGTGCCAGCAGAACCGCCGGGACTCTGGATGCGCAGTATTTT. The chain is built from TRBV6-6 and TRBJ2-3, with D perhaps matching TRBD2 (6 bases). V gave up 6 bases and J gave up 10 bases, with 20 bases separating them. The CDR3 is 14 residues long. Germline loops: CDR1 MNHNY, CDR2 SVGAGI (reference sequence).

V gene TRBV7-9 combines with J gene TRBJ2-7; D is ambiguous. This CDR3 contains 12 residues. Germline V lookup: CDR1 SEHNR, CDR2 FQNEAQ (reference sequence). V lost 8 bases and J lost 6, with 14 bases in between. CDR3 region: CASYPILGEQYF. For the CDR3, the DNA is TGTGCCAGCTACCCGATCCTGGGCGAGCAGTACTTC.

V is TRBV30 and J is TRBJ2-1; TRBD2 agrees at 10 bases. This CDR3 has 15 residues. CDR1 is GTSNPN and CDR2 is SVGIG in the germline V gene (reference sequence). V lost 6 bases, J lost 6 bases, and 11 bases stayed unmatched. In DNA, the CDR3 is TGTGCCTGCTCGTCGGGGAGCGGGAGGGGCAATGAGCAGTTCTTC. Translating gives CACSSGSGRGNEQFF.

This clone came up once. This chain joins TRBV4-1 and TRBJ2-5; D might be TRBD1 (6 bases). The germline V and J ends were trimmed by 3 bases and 2 bases, with 16 bases remaining between them. There are 16 residues in the CDR3. Germline lookup yields CDR1 MGHRA and CDR2 YSYEKL. CDR3: CASSHPRPGVQETQYF. DNA for the CDR3: TGCGCCAGCAGCCACCCTAGACCAGGGGTACAAGAGACCCAGTACTTC.

The V and J genes are TRBV19 and TRBJ2-7; the D gene is possibly TRBD2 (5 bases). This CDR3 is built from 14 residues. V was clipped by 3 bases and J by 1 base, with 10 bases between them. Germline values: CDR1 LNHDA, CDR2 SQIVND (reference sequence). This CDR3 reads CASSIEGGSYEQYF. The CDR3, as DNA: TGTGCCAGTAGTATTGAGGGTGGGTCCTACGAGCAGTACTTC.

The rearrangement uses TRBV11-2 and TRBJ2-7; D is ambiguous. The CDR3 spans 12 residues. V lost 1 base to trimming and J lost 0 bases, with 1 base between them. Germline CDR1 is SGHAT and CDR2 is FQNNGV. This CDR3 is CASSLVSYEQYF. The CDR3 DNA reads as TGTGCCAGCAGCTTAGTCTCCTACGAGCAGTACTTC.

The chain's CDR3 is CSVEDPRERHYEQYF. The CDR3 nucleotides read TGCAGCGTTGAAGATCCTAGGGAAAGACACTACGAGCAGTACTTC. V and J are TRBV29-1 and TRBJ2-5; no reliable D call. TRBJ2-7 matches the DNA end more closely, so the J call is doubtful. Per germline, CDR1 SQVTM and CDR2 ANQGSEA. This CDR3 spans 15 amino acids.

This clone was seen just once. The chain employs TRBV4-3 and TRBJ2-7; 8 bases fit TRBD2. The J segment lost 2 bases and the V segment lost 0 bases, leaving 3 bases of the junction unmatched. Looked up from germline, CDR1 is LGHNA and CDR2 is YSLEER. CDR3 length: 15 amino acids. DNA of the CDR3: TGCGCCAGCAGCCAAGACACTAGCGGCGCCTACGAGCAGTACTTC. Residues: CASSQDTSGAYEQYF.

This clone was recorded a few times. V and J are TRBV11-2 and TRBJ2-7, with D tentatively TRBD2 (5 bases). V was cut by 5 bases and J by 2 bases, with 10 bases left in between. The CDR3 runs 13 residues. Germline V gene lookup returns CDR1 SGHAT and CDR2 FQNNGV. In DNA form, the CDR3 reads TGTGCCAGCAGCATAGCGACAACCTACGAGCAGTACTTC. This encodes CASSIATTYEQYF.

The V gene is TRBV7-9, the J gene TRBJ2-7; 7 nucleotides agree with TRBD2. Losses at the gene ends were 5 bases for V and 3 bases for J; bases not matched to a gene: 10. Germline V gene data show CDR1 as SEHNR and CDR2 as FQNEAQ (reference sequence). The CDR3 contains 15 residues. In nucleotides, the CDR3 is TGTGCCAGCAGCCACCCCCCAGGACTAGACTACGAGCAGTACTTC. It encodes CASSHPPGLDYEQYF.

The chain links TRBV6-5 to TRBJ1-4, with 10 positions matching TRBD1. With 5 bases clipped from V and 7 bases from J, the junction kept 7 bases outside the gene matches. Germline CDR1 and CDR2: MNHEY and SVGAGI. The length of the CDR3 is 15 residues. The CDR3 nucleotides read TGTGCCAGCAGTAGGGGACAGGGGATCCTTGAAAAACTGTTTTTT. Translating it yields CASSRGQGILEKLFF.

As for this clone: One end of the junction is discordant with germline, which a read error may explain. The genes are TRBV6-4 and TRBJ2-3, with D hard to call. This CDR3 region has 13 residues. Germline V gene sequence: CDR1 MRHNA, CDR2 SNTAGT. The CDR3 nucleotides read TGTGCCAGCAGTCACTCTAGCACAGATACGCAGTATTTT. Its protein product is CASSHSSTDTQYF.

This clone appeared once. V gene TRBV4-1 combines with J gene TRBJ2-5, with 8 bases aligning to TRBD2. CDR3 length: 15 residues. J was trimmed by 5 bases and V by 3 bases; bases with no gene match: 8. In germline, CDR1 is MGHRA, CDR2 YSYEKL. Written as DNA, the CDR3 is TGCGCCAGCAGCCATCCCGGGGGGGGCCGGGAGACCCAGTACTTC. Translated, it gives CASSHPGGGRETQYF.

The rearrangement uses TRBV27 and TRBJ1-6, with 7 bases that match TRBD1. Germline CDR1 is MNHEY and CDR2 is SMNVEV (reference sequence). The CDR3 is 17 residues long. The V gene end was trimmed by 2 bases and the J gene end by 0 bases; junction bases not matched to a gene: 4. As DNA, the CDR3 is TGTGCCAGCAGTTTAAGACAGGGACCCTCCTATAATTCACCCCTCCACTTT. It encodes CASSLRQGPSYNSPLHF.

The chain uses TRBV7-2 and TRBJ2-7; D gene unclear. The V and J ends lost 6 bases and 5 bases respectively, with 14 bases between them. Germline assignment: CDR1 SGHTA and CDR2 FQGNSA. The CDR3 is 13 residues long. CDR3 DNA sequence: TGTGCCAGCAGGACACCCAATGGTGACGAGCAGTACTTC. Protein: CASRTPNGDEQYF.

J is TRBJ1-3 and V is TRBV15; D remains unclear. The V end lost 3 bases, the J end lost 0 bases, and 9 bases lay between the germline ends. The CDR3 has 15 residues. CDR1 LNHNV and CDR2 YYDKDF come from the germline V gene (reference sequence). Here the CDR3 reads CATSSSRSSGNTIYF. Here the CDR3 DNA reads TGTGCCACCAGCAGCAGCAGGAGCTCTGGAAACACCATATATTTT. Combining the CDR3 with reference TRBV15 and TRBJ1-3 gives the whole variable domain DAMVIQNPRYQVTQFGKPVTLSCSQTLNHNVMYWYQQKSSQAPKLLFHYYDKDFNNEADTPDNFQSRRPNTSFCFLDIRSPGLGDTAMYLCATSSSRSSGNTIYFGEGSWLTVV.

The genes are TRBV4-1 and TRBJ2-1, with D uncertain. The germline V and J ends were trimmed by 0 bases and 6 bases, with 18 bases remaining between them. Germline values: CDR1 MGHRA, CDR2 YSYEKL. This CDR3 region has 17 residues. The chain's CDR3 is CASSQDLDWTACNEQFF. The CDR3, as DNA: TGCGCCAGCAGCCAAGATCTCGACTGGACGGCCTGCAATGAGCAGTTCTTC.

The rearrangement uses TRBV27 and TRBJ2-7, with 8 bases fitting TRBD1. Germline V gives CDR1 MNHEY, CDR2 SMNVEV (reference sequence). The CDR3 has 15 residues. Losses at the gene ends were 6 bases for V and 5 bases for J; bases not matched to a gene: 12. The CDR3 is CASSLLWTGIDEQYF. CDR3 sequence (DNA): TGTGCCAGCAGCCTCCTTTGGACAGGGATCGACGAGCAGTACTTC.

The V gene is TRBV7-3, the J gene TRBJ2-6; D remains ambiguous. The V and J ends lost 4 bases and 0 bases respectively, with 10 bases between them. The CDR3 is 16 residues long. In germline, CDR1 is SGHTA, CDR2 FQGTGA. The CDR3 loop reads CASSSQTYSGANVLTF. CDR3 coding DNA: TGTGCCAGCAGCTCCCAAACATACTCTGGGGCCAACGTCCTGACTTTC.

The chain carries TRBV29-1 and TRBJ2-1; TRBD2 aligns across 11 bases. The CDR3 totals 15 residues. Germline V gene data show CDR1 as SQVTM and CDR2 as ANQGSEA. J lost 8 bases, V lost 7 bases, and 13 bases had no gene match. CDR3 bases: TGCAGCGGCAGCGTTAGCGGGGGGGTCGTCGATGAGCAGTTCTTC. Its translation: CSGSVSGGVVDEQFF.

The rearrangement links TRBV14 to TRBJ1-1; D remains unclear. CDR1 SGHDN and CDR2 FVKESK come from the germline V gene. Trimming took 4 bases from V and 6 from J, leaving 12 bases between them. The CDR3 covers 13 residues. The CDR3 DNA is TGTGCCAGCAGCCCTTGGCCCAGGTCTGAAGCTTTCTTT. Its translation: CASSPWPRSEAFF.

The V call is TRBV7-3, the J call TRBJ2-7; D is uncertain. Germline assignment: CDR1 SGHTA and CDR2 FQGTGA. This CDR3 has 13 residues. With 1 base removed from V and 0 bases from J, the gap between germline ends came to 4 bases. Written as DNA, the CDR3 is TGTGCCAGCAGCTTAAAGTCCTCCTACGAGCAGTACTTC. Encoded protein: CASSLKSSYEQYF.

The chain employs TRBV7-3 and TRBJ2-3, with 12 bases fitting TRBD2. The CDR3 is 15 residues long. Germline V gene sequence: CDR1 SGHTA, CDR2 FQGTGA. V was pared by 4 bases and J by 5 bases, with 4 bases of the junction left unmatched. CDR3 sequence: CASSSPGLAGDTQYF. In DNA form, the CDR3 reads TGTGCCAGCAGCTCACCGGGACTAGCGGGAGATACGCAGTATTTT.

The V gene is TRBV6-1, the J gene TRBJ1-5; a weak D match, TRBD1 (6 bases). Germline assignment: CDR1 MNHNS and CDR2 SASEGT. This CDR3 is 15 amino acids long. The ends were cut back, 3 bases at V and 4 bases at J, with 13 bases in the middle. In nucleotides, the CDR3 is TGTGCCAGCAGTGAGTGGACAGTGTCAAATCAGCCCCAGCATTTT. This codes for CASSEWTVSNQPQHF.